This T cell receptor beta chain is from a study of blood T cell repertoires in COVID-19. Study-level information: Samples came from the United States, Italy and Spain, spanning acute and convalescent COVID-19. From T cells, B-cell-depleted T cells, or PBMCs came the material, which was cDNA or gDNA.

Germline V gene data show CDR1 as SGHRS and CDR2 as YFSETQ. V lost 3 bases, J lost 0 bases, and 15 bases lay in between. The CDR3 covers 16 residues. Under the authors' procedure: Amplified reference gene primers provided the basis for estimating nucleated cell counts. This table comes from immunoSEQ multiplex PCR, and its TCRdb copy is limited to in-frame clones, with some not included. That table furnishes V, J and clone size, whereas the DNA furnished D and trimming. The sample consists of 99,000 or so clones, over 75% of them appearing once. The material sequenced was peripheral blood. This clonotype originated in a man aged 50-59 years with acute or convalescent COVID-19. The chain uses TRBV5-1 and TRBJ1-1; possibly TRBD1 for D (6 bases). This chain's CDR3 is CASSWRQDRMNTEAFF. As DNA, the CDR3 is TGCGCCAGCAGCTGGAGACAGGATCGGATGAACACTGAAGCTTTCTTT. The entire variable domain, with the rest obtained from reference TRBV5-1 and TRBJ1-1, is as follows: KAGVTQTPRYLIKTRGQQVTLSCSPISGHRSVSWYQQTPGQGLQFLFEYFSETQRNKGNFPGRFSGRQFSNSRSEMNVSTLELGDSALYLCASSWRQDRMNTEAFFGQGTRLTVV.